These 5 T cell receptor beta chains were sequenced from one sample in a study of long-term antiretroviral therapy in people with HIV. Version v3.0 of the immunoSEQ assay was performed at survey level. Only in-frame clones appear in the TCRdb table, and some are missing; sequencing was by immunoSEQ multiplex PCR. The sample has about 30,000 clones; approximately 95% are singletons. This material consisted of unsorted PBMCs, taken just over 5 years after starting antiretroviral therapy. These receptors originate from a woman aged 45-65 years with HIV.

The chain recombines TRBV30 with TRBJ1-2; no firm D call. The V end lost 3 bases, the J end lost 6 bases, and 8 bases lay between the germline ends. Germline CDR1 and CDR2: GTSNPN and SVGIG (reference sequence). The CDR3 loop spans 11 amino acids. The CDR3 loop reads CAWRERHGYTF. The CDR3 DNA is TGTGCCTGGAGGGAACGGCATGGCTACACCTTC.

The CDR3 coding sequence is TGCGCCAGCAGGGATCCGGGACAGGGGGATACTGAAGCTTTCTTT. Translating gives CASRDPGQGDTEAFF. J is TRBJ1-1 and V is TRBV5-1; 11 bases align to TRBD1. Looked up from germline, CDR1 is SGHRS and CDR2 is YFSETQ. This CDR3 comprises 15 residues. V trimming: 5 bases; J trimming: 5 bases; junction bases outside the gene matches: 8.

As to this clone: The junction departs from the called germline gene at one end, perhaps through a read error. V is TRBV7-7 and J is TRBJ2-5, with D possibly being TRBD1 or TRBD2 (7 bases each). Germline V lookup: CDR1 SSHAT, CDR2 FNYEAQ (reference sequence). The CDR3 runs to 15 residues. The CDR3 protein is CASSPGGSGEETQYF. CDR3 nucleotides: TGTGCTAGCAGCCCAGGGGGGAGCGGGGAAGAGACCCAGTACTTC.

V gene TRBV19 combines with J gene TRBJ1-3, with D possibly being TRBD1 (6 bases). V was shortened by 6 bases and J by 0 bases, with 12 bases between the two germline ends. The CDR3 extends over 15 amino acids. Germline values: CDR1 LNHDA, CDR2 SQIVND (reference sequence). DNA for the CDR3: TGTGCCAGTAGCCGGACAGCTATCTCTGGAAACACCATATATTTT. This sequence encodes CASSRTAISGNTIYF.

J is TRBJ1-1 and V is TRBV7-9; D gene ambiguous. The germline V gene has CDR1 SEHNR and CDR2 FQNEAQ (reference sequence). CDR3 length: 14 residues. The V end lost 4 bases, the J end lost 8 bases, and 17 bases lay between the germline ends. The CDR3 nucleotides are TGTGCCAGCAGCTCCGGCCAACTTTTGGGAGAAGCTTTCTTT. It codes for CASSSGQLLGEAFF.